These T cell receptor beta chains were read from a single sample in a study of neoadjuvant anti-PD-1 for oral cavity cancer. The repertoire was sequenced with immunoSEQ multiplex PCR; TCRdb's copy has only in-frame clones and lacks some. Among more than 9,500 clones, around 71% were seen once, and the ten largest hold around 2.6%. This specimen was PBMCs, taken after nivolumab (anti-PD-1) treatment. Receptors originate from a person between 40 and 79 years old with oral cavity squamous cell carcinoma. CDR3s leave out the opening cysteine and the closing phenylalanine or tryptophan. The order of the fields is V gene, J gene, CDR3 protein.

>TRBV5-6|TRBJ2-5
ASSTGSEETQY
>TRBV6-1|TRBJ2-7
ASRAPGEQY
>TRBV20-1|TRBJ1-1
SALGATEAF
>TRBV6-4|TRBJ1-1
ASSDSRGTEAF
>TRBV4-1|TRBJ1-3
ASRHPPTGGNTIY
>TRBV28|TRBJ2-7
ASRTVQVTYEQY
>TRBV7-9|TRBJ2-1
ASSLDRTPSNEQF
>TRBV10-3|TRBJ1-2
AISESYRVSYGYT
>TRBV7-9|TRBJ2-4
ASSSISGRKNIQY
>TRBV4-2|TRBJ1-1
ASSQDRENTEAF
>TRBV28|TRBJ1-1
ASSISTDMNTEAF
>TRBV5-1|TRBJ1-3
ASRLGPGPDSYTIY
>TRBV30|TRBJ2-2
AWSVPTGELF
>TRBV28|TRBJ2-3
ASSETSGYTDTQY
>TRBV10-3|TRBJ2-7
AISGSVLGGRRGEQY
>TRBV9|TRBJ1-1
ASSSKSSGAHTEAF
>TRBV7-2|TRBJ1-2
ASSLGAYYGYT
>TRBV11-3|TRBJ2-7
ASAPGQGYEQY
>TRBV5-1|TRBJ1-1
ASSTNTWGTEAF
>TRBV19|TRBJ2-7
ASSMGLGQPRSYEQY
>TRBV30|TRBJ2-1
AWDPKSQGANEQF
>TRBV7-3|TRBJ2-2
ASSSVAERGGELF
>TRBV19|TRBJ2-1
ASSITGQGRYEQF
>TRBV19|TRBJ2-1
ASSIFSTSVKSEQF
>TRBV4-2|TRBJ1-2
ASSQDLGGGYT
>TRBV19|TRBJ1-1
ASSRWRNTEAF
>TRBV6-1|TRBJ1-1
ASSETGLNTEAF
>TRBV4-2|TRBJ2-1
ASSPQGLAGSSYNEQF
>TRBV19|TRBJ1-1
ASSIGENTEAF
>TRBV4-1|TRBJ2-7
ASSQPGLLGGPYEQY
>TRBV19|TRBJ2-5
ASSGGLGETQY
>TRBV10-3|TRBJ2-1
AIRQGASGRTSSYNEQF
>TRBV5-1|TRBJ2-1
ASSLIGDGYNEQF
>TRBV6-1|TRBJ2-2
ASSRENTGELF
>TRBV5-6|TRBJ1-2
ASSLGRDGDGYT
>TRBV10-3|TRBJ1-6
AISGKKGDRYSPLH
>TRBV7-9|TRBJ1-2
ASSSRTEYYGYT
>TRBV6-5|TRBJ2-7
ASSLSGVTYEQY
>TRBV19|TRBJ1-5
ASSPRDRADQPQH
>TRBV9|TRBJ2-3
ASSPGGLAAAHTSTDTQY
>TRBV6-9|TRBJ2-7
ARGIRRGCSYEQY
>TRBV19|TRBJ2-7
ASSEGVDYEQY
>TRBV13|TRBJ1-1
ASTLTGMNTEAF
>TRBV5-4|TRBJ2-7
ASSLVPGGQVGASEQY
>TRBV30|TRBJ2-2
AIAGLTGELF
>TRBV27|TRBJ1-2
ASSIQVGGGYT